This T cell receptor (beta chain) was identified during a study of graft-versus-host responses after intestinal transplantation. Assay used: immunoSEQ multiplex PCR; TCRdb lists only in-frame clones, some missing. Among over a thousand clones listed, over 60% were seen once. This clone was observed a handful of times. What it binds is not known. Germline lookup yields CDR1 SGHNT and CDR2 YENEEA. V lost 5 bases to trimming and J lost 10 bases, with 14 bases between them. The CDR3 is 12 amino acids. The study's findings and limits: Recipient marrow contained GvH clones, some of which appeared first in ileum or blood. There was an association between peak levels of circulating GvH clones and early post-transplant HvG declines.

Investigators treated the graft tissue so that it released intraepithelial and lamina propria lymphocytes. Sequencing was performed on ileum tissue, taken about 520 days after transplant. The chain joins TRBV11-3 to TRBJ1-1, with a tentative D call TRBD1 (5 bases). This receptor was taken from a human patient who received an intestinal transplant, so some T cells may come from the graft donor. DNA of the CDR3: TGTGCCAGCAGCCCCGGAGGGGTGAGAGCTTTCTTT. This codes for CASSPGGVRAFF.